One sample yielded the 2 T cell receptor beta chains listed below, sequenced in a study of identical twins. TCRdb re-derived calls from the 5' RACE reads in MiXCR, one entry per CDR3 protein. The repertoire holds nearly 200,000 distinct CDR3 sequences, with roughly 15% as singletons. This sample also appeared in a second study, on T cells expressing NK-cell markers.

The sequenced sample consisted of CD8+ T cells sorted from blood. The receptors stem from a woman younger than 30 in good health.

This clonotype was picked up many times. V and J are TRBV6-1 and TRBJ1-1; D might be TRBD1 (6 bases). The V gene's germline CDR1 is MNHNS and CDR2 SASEGT. Trimming left V 6 bases short and J 1 base short, with 15 bases between. The CDR3 spans 15 residues. CDR3 DNA sequence: TGTGCCAGCAGACAGAAAGGGGGAACGAACACTGAAGCTTTCTTT. Protein: CASRQKGGTNTEAFF.

This rearrangement joins TRBV7-9 to TRBJ2-1; possible D gene TRBD2, 5 bases. The ends were cut back, 7 bases at V and 2 bases at J, with 6 bases in the middle. This CDR3 contains 12 residues. CDR1 and CDR2 (germline): SEHNR, FQNEAQ (reference sequence). The CDR3 reads CASTGAYNEQFF. DNA for the CDR3: TGTGCCAGCACCGGGGCCTACAATGAGCAGTTCTTC.